This TCR beta chain was recorded in a study of beta chain features in type 1 diabetes. Notes on the study in general: It was not settled here whether HLA type affects TCRB rearrangement.

Worth noting for this clone: Its antigen is currently unknown.

The CDR3 is 15 residues long. V was trimmed by 4 bases and J by 1 base, leaving 14 bases between them. CDR1 is SGHNT, CDR2 YYREEE, per germline (reference sequence). Expressed TCRB transcripts were sequenced after all isolated RNA was converted to cDNA. Repertoires were generated with immunoSEQ multiplex PCR, while TCRdb's copy carries only in-frame clones and drops some. This table has a few hundred thousand clones, more than 13% appearing once. What was sequenced was naive CD4+ T cells from blood. The clonotype originates from a woman under 30 in good health. V gene TRBV5-4 combines with J gene TRBJ2-5, with D possibly TRBD2 on 5 matching bases. The CDR3 is CASSRGSTSQETQYF. The CDR3 coding sequence is TGTGCCAGCAGCCGGGGAAGCACGAGCCAAGAGACCCAGTACTTC.